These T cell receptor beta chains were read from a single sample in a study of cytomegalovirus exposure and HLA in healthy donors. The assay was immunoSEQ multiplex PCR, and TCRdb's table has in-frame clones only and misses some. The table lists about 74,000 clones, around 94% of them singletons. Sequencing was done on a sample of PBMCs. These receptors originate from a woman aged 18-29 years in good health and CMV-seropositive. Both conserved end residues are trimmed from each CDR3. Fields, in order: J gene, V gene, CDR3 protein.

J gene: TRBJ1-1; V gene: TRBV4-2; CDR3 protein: ASSQVDRSPGK
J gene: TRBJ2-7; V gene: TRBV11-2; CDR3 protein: ASSSVGGGTYEQY
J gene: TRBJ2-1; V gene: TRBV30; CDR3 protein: AWSAGLNEQF
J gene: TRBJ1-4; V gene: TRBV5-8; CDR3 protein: ASSFIGTGNEKLF
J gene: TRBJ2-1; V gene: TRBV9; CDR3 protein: ASSVAGGTYNEQF
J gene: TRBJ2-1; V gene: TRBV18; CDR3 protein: ASSPPGGNYNEQF
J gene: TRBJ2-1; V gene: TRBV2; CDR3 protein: ASSELSSYNEQF
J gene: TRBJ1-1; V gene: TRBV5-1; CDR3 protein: ASSFRQGAVNTEAF
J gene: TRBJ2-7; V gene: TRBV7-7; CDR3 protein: ASSSSPSGEQY
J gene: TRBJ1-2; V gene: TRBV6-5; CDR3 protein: ASSYAGRTYGYT
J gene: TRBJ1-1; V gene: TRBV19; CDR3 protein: ASSIQGPIVIPPNTEAF
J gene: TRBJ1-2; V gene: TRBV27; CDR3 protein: ASSLGGQNMNYGYT
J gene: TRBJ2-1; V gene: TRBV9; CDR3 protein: ASSVDGTGFFNEQF
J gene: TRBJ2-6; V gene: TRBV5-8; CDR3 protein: ASSLGTAGPSGANVLT
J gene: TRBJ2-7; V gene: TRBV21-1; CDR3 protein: ASSRTGVGY
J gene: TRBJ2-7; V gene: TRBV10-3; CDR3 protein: ASADGTAPYEQY
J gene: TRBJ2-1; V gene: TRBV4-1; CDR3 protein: ASSQGILSRDRIDEQF
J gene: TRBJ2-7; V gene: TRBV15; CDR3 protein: ATSPGTSGGPYEQY
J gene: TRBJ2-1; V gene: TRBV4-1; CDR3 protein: ASSPPRGVSGGDGEQF
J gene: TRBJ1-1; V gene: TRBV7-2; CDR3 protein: ASSLGGVMNTEAF
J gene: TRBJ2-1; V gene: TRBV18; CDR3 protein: ASSPPGLAGYNEQF
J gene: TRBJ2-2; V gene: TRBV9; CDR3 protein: ASSVAGTKNTGELF
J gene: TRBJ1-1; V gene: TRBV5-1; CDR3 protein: ASSLSPNTEAF
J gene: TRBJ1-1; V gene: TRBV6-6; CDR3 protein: ASSTGQRTEAF
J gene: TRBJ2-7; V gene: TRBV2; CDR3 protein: ASSAETSSYEQY
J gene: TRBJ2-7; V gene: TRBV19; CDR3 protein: ASSIAWGPYEQY
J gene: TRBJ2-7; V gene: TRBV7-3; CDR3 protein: ASSLTRLAGGPGEQY
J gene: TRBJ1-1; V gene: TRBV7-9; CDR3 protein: ASSTNDGTGQSAF
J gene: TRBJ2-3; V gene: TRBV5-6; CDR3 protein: ASSLGPSGKGVDTQY
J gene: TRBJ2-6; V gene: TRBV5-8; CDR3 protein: ASSLGSGASGANVLT
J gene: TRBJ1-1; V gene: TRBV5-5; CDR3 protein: ASSLETGGEAF
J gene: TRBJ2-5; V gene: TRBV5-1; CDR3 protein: ASSLADRGEETQY
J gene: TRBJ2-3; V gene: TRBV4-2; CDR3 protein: ASSQLLAEDTQY
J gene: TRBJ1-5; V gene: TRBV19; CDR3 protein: ASSIDRGRQPQH
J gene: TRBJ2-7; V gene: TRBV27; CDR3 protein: ASSYSGTTYEQY
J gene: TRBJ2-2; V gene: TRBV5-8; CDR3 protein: ASSAVSPGELF
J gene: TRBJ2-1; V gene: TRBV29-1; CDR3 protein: SLEGGLAGGLPMNEQF
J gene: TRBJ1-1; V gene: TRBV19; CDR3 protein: ASSIADTEAF
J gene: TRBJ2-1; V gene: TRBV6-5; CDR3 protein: ASSSDRGQWNEQF
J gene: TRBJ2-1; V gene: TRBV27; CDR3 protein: ASSLSGTSGYNEQF
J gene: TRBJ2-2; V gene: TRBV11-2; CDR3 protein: ASSLVTGNHGELF
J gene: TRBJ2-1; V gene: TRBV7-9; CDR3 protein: ASSFTTSGRNNEQF
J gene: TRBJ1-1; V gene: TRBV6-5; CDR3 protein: ASSQRQGTEAF
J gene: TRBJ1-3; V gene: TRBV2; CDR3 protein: ASSEAGRGNTIY
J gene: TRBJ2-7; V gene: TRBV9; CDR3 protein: ASSVAAESYEQY
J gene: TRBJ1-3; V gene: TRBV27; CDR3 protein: AIMTGNTIY
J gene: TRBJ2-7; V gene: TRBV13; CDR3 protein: ASRRAGAFYEQY